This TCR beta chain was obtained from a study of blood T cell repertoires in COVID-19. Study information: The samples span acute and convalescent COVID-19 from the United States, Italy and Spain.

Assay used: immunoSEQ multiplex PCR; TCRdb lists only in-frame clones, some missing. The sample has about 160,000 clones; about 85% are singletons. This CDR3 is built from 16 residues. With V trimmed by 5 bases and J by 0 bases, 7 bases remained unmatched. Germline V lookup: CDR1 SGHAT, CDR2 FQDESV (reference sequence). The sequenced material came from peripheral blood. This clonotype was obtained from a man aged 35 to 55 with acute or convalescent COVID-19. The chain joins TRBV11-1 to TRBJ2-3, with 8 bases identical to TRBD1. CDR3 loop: CASSPGWDRSTDTQYF. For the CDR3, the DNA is TGTGCCAGCAGCCCGGGTTGGGACAGGAGCACAGATACGCAGTATTTT.